A selection of T cell receptor beta chains follows, all from one sample in a study of blood T cell repertoires in COVID-19. Generated by immunoSEQ multiplex PCR, the TCRdb table keeps only in-frame clones and is missing some. The data hold approximately 150,000 clones, with 70% to 90% observed a single time. Sample: peripheral blood. The receptors were gathered from a man aged 65 to 79 with acute or convalescent COVID-19. CDR3s include the opening cysteine and the closing phenylalanine or tryptophan. D genes are given only for firm matches. Clone size is stated in some rows and not others, as once, few, many or a class when expanded.

d_call,j_call,clone_size,v_call,cdr3_nt,cdr3_aa
NA,TRBJ1-6,NA,TRBV5-4,TGTGCCAGCAGCTTGTCAGGGGCCGGACTCCACTTT,CASSLSGAGLHF
TRBD2,TRBJ2-7,NA,TRBV7-9,TGTGCCAGCAGCTTAGTAGGGGCGGGAGCCTACGAGCAGTACTTC,CASSLVGAGAYEQYF
NA,TRBJ2-7,few,TRBV23-1,TGCGCCAGCAGTCGATCAGGGGCCTCCTACGAGCAGTACTTC,CASSRSGASYEQYF
TRBD2,TRBJ2-3,NA,TRBV7-2,TGTGCCAGCAGCATTCAAAGCGGGAGGGCCACAGATACGCAGTATTTT,CASSIQSGRATDTQYF
NA,TRBJ1-6,NA,TRBV27,TGTGCCAGCAGTTTCCGGTGGTCCCTTCAGGGGAGGGATAATTCACCCCTCCACTTT,CASSFRWSLQGRDNSPLHF
NA,TRBJ1-1,NA,TRBV29-1,TGCAGCCTCCGGGGGGAATCGGACACTGAAGCTTTCTTT,CSLRGESDTEAFF
NA,TRBJ2-1,NA,TRBV6-5,TGTGCCAGCACCCTAGGGGGAGGGAGGTACAATGAGCAGTTCTTC,CASTLGGGRYNEQFF
NA,TRBJ2-1,NA,TRBV12-3/TRBV12-4,TGTGCCAGCAGTGTGACTAAGCATGAGCAGTTCTTC,CASSVTKHEQFF
NA,TRBJ1-2,NA,TRBV28,TGTGCCAGCAGTCCATACAGGAGAGCTAACTATGGCTACACCTTC,CASSPYRRANYGYTF
TRBD1,TRBJ1-5,NA,TRBV9,TGTGCCAGCAGCGTAGGAGGGACAGGGAGTAAGGGCAATCAGCCCCAGCATTTT,CASSVGGTGSKGNQPQHF
NA,TRBJ2-1,once,TRBV7-2,TGTGCCAGCAGCTTAGTGGCGGGGACCTACAATGAGCAGTTCTTC,CASSLVAGTYNEQFF
TRBD1,TRBJ1-5,NA,TRBV15,TGTGCCACCAGCAGAGCGGACAGGGATCCACATCAGCCCCAGCATTTT,CATSRADRDPHQPQHF
TRBD1,TRBJ1-5,NA,TRBV6-5,TGTGCCAGCAGAGGGACAGTTTACAATCAGCCCCAGCATTTT,CASRGTVYNQPQHF
NA,TRBJ2-7,NA,TRBV6-5,TGTGCCAGCAGTTACAACGGGGACTCAGCCTACGAGCAGTACTTC,CASSYNGDSAYEQYF
TRBD1,TRBJ1-1,NA,TRBV19,TGTGCCAGTAGGATCGGCAGGGGGGCCCCTGAAGCTTTCTTT,CASRIGRGAPEAFF
NA,TRBJ1-3,NA,TRBV5-6,TGTGCCAGCACCCAGGGCCCCTCTGGAAACACCATATATTTT,CASTQGPSGNTIYF
TRBD1,TRBJ1-5,NA,TRBV23-1,TGCGCCAGCAGTCAATTCCCCACAGGGGGCGGCCTAAATCAGCCCCAGCATTTT,CASSQFPTGGGLNQPQHF
NA,TRBJ2-2,NA,TRBV5-1,TGCGCCAGCAGCTTGGATGGGAGGACGAACACCGGGGAGCTGTTTTTT,CASSLDGRTNTGELFF
NA,TRBJ2-1,NA,TRBV2,TGTGCCAGCAGTAGTCCACGGGGGTACAATGAGCAGTTCTTC,CASSSPRGYNEQFF
NA,TRBJ2-6,NA,TRBV10-3,TGTGCCATCAGCGACAGCTCTGGGGCCAACGTCCTGACTTTC,CAISDSSGANVLTF
TRBD1,TRBJ2-7,NA,TRBV11-1,TGTGCCAGCAGCCCCCGGACAGGGGGCGGATTCGAGCAGTACTTC,CASSPRTGGGFEQYF
TRBD1,TRBJ2-1,medium-sized,TRBV7-6,TGTGCCAGCAGCTTAAGAGGACAGGGAGGCAATGAGCAGTTCTTC,CASSLRGQGGNEQFF
NA,TRBJ2-7,NA,TRBV24-1,TGTGCCACCAGTGACTCAACCCTCACTTCTAAGTACTTC,CATSDSTLTSKYF
TRBD2,TRBJ2-2,NA,TRBV5-1,TGCGCCAGCAACCTGATAGCGGGAGGCACCGGGGAGCTGTTTTTT,CASNLIAGGTGELFF
TRBD1,TRBJ1-2,few,TRBV5-1,TGCGCCAGCAGCCCGGGACAGGGAATCTATGGCTACACCTTC,CASSPGQGIYGYTF
TRBD1,TRBJ1-5,NA,TRBV6-6,TGTGCCAGCAGTTACTCGACGGGACAGGGCAATCAGCCCCAGCATTTT,CASSYSTGQGNQPQHF
NA,TRBJ2-7,NA,TRBV6-5,TGTGCCAGTTCCCTAGGCGATAATAACGAGCAGTACTTC,CASSLGDNNEQYF
NA,TRBJ2-2,NA,TRBV2,TGTGCCAGCAGAGGGGGGAGGGCCGGGGAGCTGTTTTTT,CASRGGRAGELFF
NA,TRBJ2-1,few,TRBV14,TGTGCCAGCAGCCTGGAGAGGGTCCCGTACAATGAGCAGTTCTTC,CASSLERVPYNEQFF
TRBD1,TRBJ2-5,NA,TRBV6-6,TGTGCCAGCACTACTCAGTTCGGACAGGGCGAGACCCAGTACTTC,CASTTQFGQGETQYF
TRBD1,TRBJ1-2,NA,TRBV23-1,TGCGCCAGCAGTCATTACCGGGACAGCAGGTTACGTGGCTACACCTTC,CASSHYRDSRLRGYTF
NA,TRBJ1-5,NA,TRBV5-5,TGTGCCAGCAGCTACCGGGACATTAGCAATCAGCCCCAGCATTTT,CASSYRDISNQPQHF
TRBD1,TRBJ1-5,NA,TRBV27,TGTGCCAGCAGTTTATCTGGACAGGGCCTATATCAGCCCCAGCATTTT,CASSLSGQGLYQPQHF
NA,TRBJ2-7,many,TRBV19,TGTGCCAGTAGCTCCGACCGTAGGAGCTCCTACGAGCAGTACTTC,CASSSDRRSSYEQYF
NA,TRBJ2-1,few,TRBV28,TGTGCCAGCACCGGGGTCCTGAGCTCCTACAATGAGCAGTTCTTC,CASTGVLSSYNEQFF
NA,TRBJ2-2,NA,TRBV5-1,TGCGCCAGCAGGGAGGGGAACACCGGGGAGCTGTTTTTT,CASREGNTGELFF
TRBD1,TRBJ1-4,NA,TRBV19,TGTGCCAGTAGTTGGGACAGGGATACAACTAATGAAAAACTGTTTTTT,CASSWDRDTTNEKLFF
NA,TRBJ2-7,NA,TRBV5-1,TGCGCCAGCAGCTTGGCGCGAGAGCCGGGTGAGCAGTACTTC,CASSLAREPGEQYF
TRBD1,TRBJ2-3,once,TRBV28,TGTGCCAGCAGTTTAGGCCCCGGACAGGGCAGCACAGATACGCAGTATTTT,CASSLGPGQGSTDTQYF
TRBD1,TRBJ2-1,few,TRBV27,TGTGCCAGCAGGGATGACAGGGGGCGCATCAATGAGCAGTTCTTC,CASRDDRGRINEQFF
NA,TRBJ2-3,NA,TRBV18,TGTGCCAGCTCACCACGCGGGGCTGCTACCTCAGATACGCAGTATTTT,CASSPRGAATSDTQYF
TRBD2,TRBJ2-5,NA,TRBV5-1,TGCGCCAGCAGCTTAGGGACTAGCGGGATTGGGGAGACCCAGTACTTC,CASSLGTSGIGETQYF
NA,TRBJ2-2,NA,TRBV28,TGTGCCAGCAGCCGCCCGAACAGGGGAGGAGGGGAGCTGTTTTTT,CASSRPNRGGGELFF
NA,TRBJ1-2,NA,TRBV10-3,TGTGCCATCAGTGAGATGAACAGGGCTTCATCAGGCTACACCTTC,CAISEMNRASSGYTF
NA,TRBJ1-2,once,TRBV3-1/TRBV3-2,TGTGCCAGCAGCCAGAACCGGGGAGAAGGCTACACCTTC,CASSQNRGEGYTF
TRBD1,TRBJ1-2,once,TRBV6-1,TGTGCCAGCAGTGAAGGTCAAGGGGGCAACTATGGCTACACCTTC,CASSEGQGGNYGYTF
NA,TRBJ2-1,NA,TRBV19,TGTGCCAGTAGGCCCTCCAGCGCCTCCTACAATGAGCAGTTCTTC,CASRPSSASYNEQFF
TRBD1,TRBJ2-5,NA,TRBV6-5,TGTGCCAGCAGTCTTGGTAACAGGGGGCGGGAGACCCAGTACTTC,CASSLGNRGRETQYF
NA,TRBJ2-5,NA,TRBV19,TGTGCCAGTAGTTTCCCCGGGCAGGGCCAAGAGACCCAGTACTTC,CASSFPGQGQETQYF
TRBD2,TRBJ2-4,NA,TRBV5-4,TGTGCCAGCAGCCCGGGACTAGCCCTAAACATTCAGTACTTC,CASSPGLALNIQYF
TRBD1,TRBJ1-3,NA,TRBV5-6,TGTGCCAGCAGCTCGACAGGGTACTCTGGAAACACCATATATTTT,CASSSTGYSGNTIYF
NA,TRBJ2-3,few,TRBV9,TGTGCCAGTAGGGCGGGATCCCAAGATACGCAGTATTTT,CASRAGSQDTQYF
NA,TRBJ1-2,NA,TRBV28,TGTGCCAGCAGTTTAGGAGGGACCCCTGGAGGCTACACCTTC,CASSLGGTPGGYTF
NA,TRBJ2-7,NA,TRBV19,TGTGCCAGTAGTATAAGGGCAGGGAATTCCTACGAGCAGTACTTC,CASSIRAGNSYEQYF
NA,TRBJ2-1,NA,TRBV3-1/TRBV3-2,TGTGCCAGCAGCGGGGCGGGGCTAAGAGGGACTGAGCAGTTCTTC,CASSGAGLRGTEQFF
TRBD2,TRBJ2-7,NA,TRBV11-2,TGTGCCAGCAGCGCCACAGCGGGAGCAAATGAGCAGTACTTC,CASSATAGANEQYF
TRBD1,TRBJ2-5,NA,TRBV19,TGTGCCAGTAGTGTCGGGACAGACGAGACCCAGTACTTC,CASSVGTDETQYF